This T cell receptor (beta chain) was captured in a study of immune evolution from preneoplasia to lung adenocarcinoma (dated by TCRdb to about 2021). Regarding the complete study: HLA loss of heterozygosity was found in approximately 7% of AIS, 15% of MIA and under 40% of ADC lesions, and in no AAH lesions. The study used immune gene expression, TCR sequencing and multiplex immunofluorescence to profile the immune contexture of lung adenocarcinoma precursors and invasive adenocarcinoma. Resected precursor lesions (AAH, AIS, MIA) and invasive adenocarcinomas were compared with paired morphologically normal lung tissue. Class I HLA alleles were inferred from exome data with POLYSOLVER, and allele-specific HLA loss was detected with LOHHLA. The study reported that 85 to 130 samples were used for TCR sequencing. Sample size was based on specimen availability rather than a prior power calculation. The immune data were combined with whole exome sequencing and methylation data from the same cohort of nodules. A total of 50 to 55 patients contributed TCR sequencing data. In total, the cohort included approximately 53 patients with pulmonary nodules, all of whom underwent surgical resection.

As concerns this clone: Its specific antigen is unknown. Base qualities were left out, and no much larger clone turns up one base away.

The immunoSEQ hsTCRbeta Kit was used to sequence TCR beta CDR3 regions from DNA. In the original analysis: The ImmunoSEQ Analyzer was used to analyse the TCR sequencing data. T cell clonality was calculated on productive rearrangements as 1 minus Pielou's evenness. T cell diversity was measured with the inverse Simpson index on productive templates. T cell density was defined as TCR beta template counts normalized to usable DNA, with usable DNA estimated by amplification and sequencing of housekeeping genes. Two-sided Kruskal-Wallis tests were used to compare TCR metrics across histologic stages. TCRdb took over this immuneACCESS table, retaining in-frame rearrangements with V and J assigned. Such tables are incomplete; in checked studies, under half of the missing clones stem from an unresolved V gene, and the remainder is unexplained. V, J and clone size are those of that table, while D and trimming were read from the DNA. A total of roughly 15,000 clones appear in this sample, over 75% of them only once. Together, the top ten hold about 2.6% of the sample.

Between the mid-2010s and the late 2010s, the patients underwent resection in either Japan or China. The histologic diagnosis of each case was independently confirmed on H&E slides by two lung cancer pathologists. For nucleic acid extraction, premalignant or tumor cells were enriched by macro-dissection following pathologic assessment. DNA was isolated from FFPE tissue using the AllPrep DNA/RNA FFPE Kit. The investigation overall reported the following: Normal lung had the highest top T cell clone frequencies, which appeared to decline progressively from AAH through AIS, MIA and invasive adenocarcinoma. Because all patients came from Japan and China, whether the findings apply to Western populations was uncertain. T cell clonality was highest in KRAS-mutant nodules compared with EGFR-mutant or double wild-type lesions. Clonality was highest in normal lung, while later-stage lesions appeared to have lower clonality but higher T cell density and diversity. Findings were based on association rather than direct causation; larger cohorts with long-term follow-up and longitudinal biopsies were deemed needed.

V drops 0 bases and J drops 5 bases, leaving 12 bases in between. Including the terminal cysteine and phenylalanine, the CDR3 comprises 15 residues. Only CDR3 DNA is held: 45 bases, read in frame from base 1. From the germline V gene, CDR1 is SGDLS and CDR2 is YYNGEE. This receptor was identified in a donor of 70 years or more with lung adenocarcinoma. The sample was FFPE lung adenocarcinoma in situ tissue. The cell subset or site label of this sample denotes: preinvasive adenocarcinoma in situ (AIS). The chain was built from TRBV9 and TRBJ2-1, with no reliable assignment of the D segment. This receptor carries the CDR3 CASSVVGVWDNEQFF. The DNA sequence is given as TGTGCCAGCAGCGTAGTTGGGGTTTGGGACAATGAGCAGTTCTTC.